Presented here are 31 T cell receptor beta chains from one specimen sequenced in a study of blood T cell repertoires in COVID-19. Sequencing used immunoSEQ multiplex PCR; TCRdb keeps in-frame clones, though not all of them. The table lists about 120,000 clones, 78% of them singletons. The sequenced material came from peripheral blood. The origin of the receptors is a man between 65 and 80 years old with acute or convalescent COVID-19.

This chain connects TRBV7-3 to TRBJ1-1; TRBD1 matches at 7 bases. This CDR3 is built from 13 residues. In germline, CDR1 is SGHTA, CDR2 FQGTGA. V lost 5 bases and J lost 5; bases outside the gene matches: 5. CDR3 protein: CASSPTGSTEAFF. Here the CDR3 DNA reads TGTGCCAGCAGCCCGACAGGGAGTACTGAAGCTTTCTTT.

The V call is TRBV6-1, the J call TRBJ2-4; D gene ambiguous. Germline V CDR1 and CDR2: MNHNS, SASEGT. The ends were cut back, 4 bases at V and 0 bases at J, with 16 bases in the middle. CDR3 length: 17 amino acids. The CDR3 DNA reads as TGTGCCAGCAGTGGCTTGCCCGAGCCTCTAGCCAAAAACATTCAGTACTTC. Translation gives CASSGLPEPLAKNIQYF.

The CDR3 sequence is CAWRRGFYGYTF. CDR3 coding DNA: TGTGCCTGGCGCAGGGGATTCTATGGCTACACCTTC. The chain couples TRBV30 to TRBJ1-2, with D tentatively TRBD1 (6 bases). Trimming cost V 5 bases and J 4 bases, with 11 bases left between them. Germline lookup yields CDR1 GTSNPN and CDR2 SVGIG (reference sequence). The CDR3 covers 12 residues.

This rearrangement joins TRBV5-1 to TRBJ2-7; no reliable D call. CDR1 and CDR2 from the germline V gene are SGHRS and YFSETQ. This CDR3 contains 15 residues. Between the trimmed V and J ends, which lost 0 bases and 0 bases, there was a span of 10 bases. The CDR3 spells CASSLGHLSSYEQYF. The CDR3, as DNA: TGCGCCAGCAGCTTGGGACATCTTAGCTCCTACGAGCAGTACTTC.

In DNA form, the CDR3 reads TGTGCCAGCAGTCGACAGGCTACCCTATCCTACGAGCAGTACTTC. Protein product: CASSRQATLSYEQYF. The gene calls are TRBV6-6 and TRBJ2-7, with D perhaps TRBD1 (6 bases). The CDR3 extends over 15 amino acids. The V end lost 5 bases, the J end lost 1 base, and 15 bases lay between the germline ends. In germline, CDR1 is MNHNY, CDR2 SVGAGI (reference sequence).

This chain uses TRBV5-1 with TRBJ2-1, with 11 bases identical to TRBD2. This CDR3 is 15 amino acids long. The germline gives CDR1 SGHRS, CDR2 YFSETQ. The trim removed 4 bases at V and 3 bases at J, leaving 3 bases unmatched. The CDR3 sequence is CASSPGTSGYNEQFF. In nucleotides, the CDR3 is TGCGCCAGCAGCCCCGGGACTAGCGGCTACAATGAGCAGTTCTTC.

The V call is TRBV3-1 (or the pseudogene TRBV3-2), the J call TRBJ2-1, with 12 bases matching TRBD2. The ends lost 4 bases at V and 6 bases at J; junction bases unmatched: 16. CDR1 LGHDT and CDR2 YNNKEL come from the germline V gene (reference sequence). The CDR3 has 19 amino acids. The DNA for the CDR3 is TGTGCCAGCAGCCCGTCCGGCCTAGCGGGGGGGTGGCCGGGCAATGAGCAGTTCTTC. Encoded protein: CASSPSGLAGGWPGNEQFF.

The rearrangement joins TRBV7-2 to TRBJ1-2; 9 positions agree with TRBD1. The J segment lost 4 bases and the V segment lost 3 bases, leaving 0 bases of the junction unmatched. This CDR3 has 13 residues. The germline CDR1 and CDR2 sequences are SGHTA and FQGNSA. The chain's CDR3 is CASSLGQGYGYTF. The CDR3 nucleotides read TGTGCCAGCAGCTTGGGACAGGGCTATGGCTACACCTTC.

V gene TRBV6-1 combines with J gene TRBJ1-5; D is uncertain. CDR1 is MNHNS and CDR2 is SASEGT in the germline V gene. The CDR3 spans 13 residues. V gave up 5 bases and J gave up 6 bases, with 11 bases separating them. The DNA for the CDR3 is TGTGCCAGCAGTCCCGGGTTTGGTCAGCCCCAGCATTTT. Translated: CASSPGFGQPQHF.

The gene calls are TRBV24-1 and TRBJ1-2; 7 bases are a match to TRBD1. With 2 bases clipped from V and 8 bases from J, the junction kept 7 bases outside the gene matches. The CDR3 consists of 14 residues. Germline V gene sequence: CDR1 KGHDR, CDR2 SFDVKD. This CDR3 reads CATSDSGTAWGYTF. The CDR3 bases are TGTGCCACCAGTGATTCCGGGACAGCCTGGGGCTACACCTTC.

This chain uses TRBV5-1 with TRBJ2-3; 10 bases map to TRBD1. The CDR3 runs 15 residues. CDR1 and CDR2 (germline): SGHRS, YFSETQ. The J segment lost 5 bases and the V segment lost 4 bases, leaving 7 bases of the junction unmatched. The CDR3 region has the DNA TGCGCCAGCAGCCCGGAGGGGACAGGGGAAGATACGCAGTATTTT. Protein product: CASSPEGTGEDTQYF.

This clone occurred a few times. The sample holds other DNA sequences that translate to the same CDR3. This chain joins TRBV18 and TRBJ2-3, with D possibly TRBD1 on 6 matching bases. The CDR3 covers 15 residues. With 1 base removed from V and 3 bases from J, the gap between germline ends came to 11 bases. CDR1 is KGHSH and CDR2 is LQKENI in the germline V gene. CDR3 sequence: CASSPLQGRTDTQYF. CDR3 DNA sequence: TGTGCCAGCTCACCACTACAGGGTAGGACAGATACGCAGTATTTT.

The chain uses TRBV15 and TRBJ2-7; tentative D call: TRBD2 (7 bases). V was pared by 8 bases and J by 2 bases, with 13 bases between. Germline V gives CDR1 LNHNV, CDR2 YYDKDF (reference sequence). CDR3 size: 13 residues. This CDR3 reads CATSGGRTYEQYF. Written as DNA, the CDR3 is TGTGCCACCTCGGGGGGCAGAACCTACGAGCAGTACTTC.

The CDR3 DNA follows: TGTGCCAGCAGCAAAGTTGAGGATAAAGGTAATGAAAAACTGTTTTTT. Encoded protein: CASSKVEDKGNEKLFF. The V call is TRBV21-1, the J call TRBJ1-4. TRBV21-1 is annotated as a pseudogene. The CDR3 runs to 16 residues.

The chain joins TRBV7-9 to TRBJ2-5; 8 nucleotides align to TRBD2. V lost 2 bases and J lost 2; bases outside the gene matches: 10. The CDR3 runs 17 residues. Germline V gene sequence: CDR1 SEHNR, CDR2 FQNEAQ (reference sequence). CDR3 amino acids: CASSLSGGPTQQETQYF. CDR3 nucleotides: TGTGCCAGCAGCTTAAGCGGGGGCCCGACTCAGCAAGAGACCCAGTACTTC.

This clone has just one count. The chain combines TRBV7-2 with TRBJ1-5; D may be TRBD1 (5 bases). The CDR3 covers 16 residues. With 5 bases removed from V and 4 bases from J, the gap between germline ends came to 18 bases. Germline V gives CDR1 SGHTA, CDR2 FQGNSA. The CDR3 loop is CASSREGRDRNQPQHF. Written as DNA, the CDR3 is TGTGCCAGCAGCAGGGAAGGCAGGGATCGGAATCAGCCCCAGCATTTT.

The rearrangement uses TRBV5-1 and TRBJ1-1, with TRBD1 identical over 7 bases. V lost 4 bases and J lost 5; bases outside the gene matches: 14. From germline, CDR1 is SGHRS and CDR2 YFSETQ. This CDR3 is 16 amino acids long. CDR3 nucleotide sequence: TGCGCCAGCAGCGCCACAGGGGCTAGATCGGGAACTGAAGCTTTCTTT. It specifies CASSATGARSGTEAFF.

The rearrangement uses TRBV6-6 and TRBJ1-1; D is ambiguous. Germline loops: CDR1 MNHNY, CDR2 SVGAGI (reference sequence). This CDR3 has 16 amino acids. With 2 bases removed from V and 0 bases from J, the gap between germline ends came to 13 bases. The CDR3 sequence is CASSYPRTVMNTEAFF. CDR3 DNA: TGTGCCAGCAGTTACCCCCGTACAGTTATGAACACTGAAGCTTTCTTT.

This clone was counted a few times. This specimen includes other DNA sequences encoding the same CDR3. V and J are TRBV5-1 and TRBJ2-5; 7 bases fit TRBD1. The germline V gene encodes CDR1 SGHRS and CDR2 YFSETQ. The CDR3 totals 14 residues. With V trimmed by 0 bases and J by 1 base, 0 bases remained unmatched. The CDR3 spells CASSLAGGQETQYF. The CDR3, as DNA: TGCGCCAGCAGCTTGGCAGGGGGCCAAGAGACCCAGTACTTC.

The chain recombines TRBV7-9 with TRBJ1-2; possibly TRBD1 for D (5 bases). Trimming pared 3 bases from V and 5 bases from J, leaving 7 bases between. The CDR3 length is 12 residues. CDR1 and CDR2 (germline): SEHNR, FQNEAQ (reference sequence). CDR3 loop: CASSLSGYGYTF. The CDR3 DNA reads as TGTGCCAGCAGCTTGTCAGGGTATGGCTACACCTTC.

This chain uses TRBV19 with TRBJ2-5; tentatively, D is TRBD2 (6 bases). Germline CDR1 is LNHDA and CDR2 is SQIVND (reference sequence). This CDR3 contains 11 residues. V dropped 7 bases and J dropped 5 bases, with 8 bases sitting between them. In DNA, the CDR3 is TGTGCCAGTACCGCGGGGGAGACCCAGTACTTC. Its protein is CASTAGETQYF.

The chain combines TRBV14 with TRBJ2-5; D remains ambiguous. Germline loops: CDR1 SGHDN, CDR2 FVKESK. The CDR3 contains 13 residues. Trimming stripped 0 bases from V and 7 bases from J, with 9 bases between. CDR3 coding DNA: TGTGCCAGCAGCCAAGATGTGTGGAGGACCCAGTACTTC. It codes for CASSQDVWRTQYF.

The gene calls are TRBV29-1 and TRBJ2-7; maybe TRBD1 (7 bases). Germline values: CDR1 SQVTM, CDR2 ANQGSEA. Trimming shortened V by 0 bases and J by 5 bases, and 20 bases separated the two germline ends. The CDR3 is 16 residues long. CDR3 protein: CSVEDRQGVGRNEQYF. The CDR3 DNA reads as TGCAGCGTTGAAGATCGCCAGGGGGTAGGGAGGAACGAGCAGTACTTC.

This clone was detected only a few times. CDR3 DNA sequence: TGTGCCAGCAGCGCTCCCGGGAGGGCCGCTAACTATGGCTACACCTTC. Translation: CASSAPGRAANYGYTF. The chain carries TRBV13 and TRBJ1-2, with unresolved D. The CDR3 covers 16 residues. From germline, CDR1 is PRHDT and CDR2 FYEKMQ (reference sequence). V was clipped by 5 bases and J by 0 bases, with 16 bases between them.

This clone has just a few counts. This sequence joins TRBV9 and TRBJ2-2; D is possibly TRBD2 (5 bases). Trimming removed 2 bases from V and 8 bases from J, with 10 bases in between. CDR1 is SGDLS, CDR2 YYNGEE, per germline. The CDR3 has 13 residues. The CDR3 spells CASSVASWGELFF. CDR3 coding DNA: TGTGCCAGCAGCGTGGCTAGCTGGGGGGAGCTGTTTTTT.

This clone was counted a few times. V is TRBV6-5 and J is TRBJ2-1; 8 bases agree with TRBD1. Trimming cost V 5 bases and J 2 bases; bases outside gene matches: 5. The CDR3 totals 15 residues. In germline, CDR1 is MNHEY, CDR2 SVGAGI. Written as DNA, the CDR3 is TGTGCCAGCAGTCCCCTGGGACAGGCCTACAATGAGCAGTTCTTC. Translation: CASSPLGQAYNEQFF.

V gene TRBV5-1 combines with J gene TRBJ1-1; D unresolved. CDR1 and CDR2 from the germline V gene are SGHRS and YFSETQ. This CDR3 spans 16 amino acids. V lost 0 bases to trimming and J lost 0 bases, with 12 bases between them. The CDR3 is CASSLGPTELNTEAFF. The CDR3 nucleotides are TGCGCCAGCAGCTTGGGGCCAACAGAACTGAACACTGAAGCTTTCTTT. Looking up the rest from reference TRBV5-1 and TRBJ1-1 gives the full variable domain: KAGVTQTPRYLIKTRGQQVTLSCSPISGHRSVSWYQQTPGQGLQFLFEYFSETQRNKGNFPGRFSGRQFSNSRSEMNVSTLELGDSALYLCASSLGPTELNTEAFFGQGTRLTVV.

The chain combines TRBV11-2 with TRBJ2-2; TRBD2 matches 10 bases. Germline CDR1 SGHAT, CDR2 FQNNGV. After removal of 3 bases from V and 5 bases from J, the junction contained 6 bases not matched to a gene. The CDR3 runs 16 residues. The CDR3 DNA sequence: TGTGCCAGCAGCTTGGTAGCGGGGGGAGGGACCGGGGAGCTGTTTTTT. Residues: CASSLVAGGGTGELFF.

V and J are TRBV19 and TRBJ1-5; a possible D gene is TRBD1 (5 bases). Germline V gene sequence: CDR1 LNHDA, CDR2 SQIVND (reference sequence). The CDR3 contains 15 residues. V was shortened by 6 bases and J by 5 bases, with 17 bases between the two germline ends. The CDR3 DNA follows: TGTGCCAGTAGAAGAGGCATGGGGGGTTATCAGCCCCAGCATTTT. The encoded protein is CASRRGMGGYQPQHF. The complete variable domain, with remaining parts taken from reference TRBV19 and TRBJ1-5, reads DGGITQSPKYLFRKEGQNVTLSCEQNLNHDAMYWYRQDPGQGLRLIYYSQIVNDFQKGDIAEGYSVSREKKESFPLTVTSAQKNPTAFYLCASRRGMGGYQPQHFGDGTRLSIL.

The rearrangement uses TRBV6-2 or TRBV6-3 and TRBJ2-3; 11 bases map to TRBD2. The CDR3 sequence is 16 residues long. V trimming: 2 bases; J trimming: 4 bases; junction bases outside the gene matches: 5. Looked up from germline, CDR1 is MNHEY and CDR2 is SVGEGT. The CDR3 region is CASSYLSGGAADTQYF. CDR3 in DNA: TGTGCCAGCAGTTACCTTAGCGGGGGGGCGGCAGATACGCAGTATTTT.

This chain links TRBV5-6 with TRBJ1-5; D gene ambiguous. Trimming took 0 bases from V and 3 from J, leaving 10 bases between them. There are 15 residues in the CDR3. Germline CDR1 is SGHDT and CDR2 is YYEEEE. The CDR3: CASSLALGVNQPQHF. The CDR3 DNA sequence: TGTGCCAGCAGCTTGGCCTTGGGAGTCAATCAGCCCCAGCATTTT.